This record covers a single TCR beta chain. Looked up from germline, CDR1 is SGDLS and CDR2 is YYNGEE. The CDR3 is 17 amino acids. V lost 4 bases to trimming and J lost 5 bases; unmatched junction nucleotides: 14. This specimen belongs to a study of CD8 T cells in Susac syndrome. Reverse transcription of about 0.45 to 1 ug RNA was carried out with random hexamers. One entry per CDR3 protein, called by TCRdb with MiXCR from the immunoSEQ multiplex PCR reads. The table shows approximately 190,000 distinct CDR3 sequences, with 95% occurring only once. This chain joins TRBV9 and TRBJ2-7; 11 bases map to TRBD1. The sequence was collected from a human donor with Susac syndrome. The source material was CD8+ T cells from PBMCs. The CDR3 here is CASSFTSGTGGVHEQYF. The CDR3 DNA sequence: TGTGCCAGCAGCTTTACCTCCGGGACAGGGGGGGTCCACGAGCAGTACTTC.